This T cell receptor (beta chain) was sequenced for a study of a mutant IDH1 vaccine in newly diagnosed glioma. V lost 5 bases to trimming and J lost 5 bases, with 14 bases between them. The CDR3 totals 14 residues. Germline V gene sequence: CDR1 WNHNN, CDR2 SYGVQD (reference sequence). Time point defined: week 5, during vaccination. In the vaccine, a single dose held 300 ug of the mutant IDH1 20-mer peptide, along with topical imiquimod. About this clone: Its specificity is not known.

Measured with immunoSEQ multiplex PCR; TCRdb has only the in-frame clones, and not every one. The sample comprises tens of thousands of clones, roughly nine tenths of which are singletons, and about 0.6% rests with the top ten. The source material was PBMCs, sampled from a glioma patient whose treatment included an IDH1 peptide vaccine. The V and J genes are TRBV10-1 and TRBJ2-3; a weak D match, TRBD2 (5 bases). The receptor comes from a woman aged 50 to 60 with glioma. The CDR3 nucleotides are TGCGCCAGCAGTAGGACTGGGTCAGAAGATACGCAGTATTTT. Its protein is CASSRTGSEDTQYF.